A selection of T cell receptor beta chains follows, all from one sample in a study of blood T cell repertoires in COVID-19. Sequencing was performed with immunoSEQ multiplex PCR; in TCRdb, only in-frame clones are kept and a portion is missing. The top ten hold approximately 16% of the sample, which has roughly 20,000 clones, 86% seen once. Sequencing was done on a sample of peripheral blood. The receptor set was obtained from a human donor with active COVID-19. The donor label of this sample is uncertain. CDR3s include the opening cysteine and the closing phenylalanine or tryptophan. D genes are given only for firm matches. Where a row states a size, it is once, few, many or the class of an expanded clone; other rows omit it.

>TRBV19|TRBD1|TRBJ1-2|.
TGTGCCAGTAGCGCACAGGGGGCCGGGTATGGCTACACCTTC
CASSAQGAGYGYTF
>TRBV7-2|.|TRBJ1-2|.
TGTGCCAGCGGATCCCCCGGAGGGTTCGACTATGGCTACACCTTC
CASGSPGGFDYGYTF
>TRBV6-6|.|TRBJ2-5|.
TGTGCCAGCAGGAAATACACGACAGGACGGGGAGAGACCCAGTACTTC
CASRKYTTGRGETQYF
>TRBV9|TRBD1|TRBJ1-1|few
TGTGCCAGCAGCGTAGACCGGGACAGGGGGCTTAACACTGAAGCTTTCTTT
CASSVDRDRGLNTEAFF
>TRBV5-4|TRBD1|TRBJ1-2|.
TGTGCCAGCAGCTCCTACAGGGGGAGAGTGGGTGGCTACACCTTC
CASSSYRGRVGGYTF
>TRBV7-9|.|TRBJ1-1|.
TGTGCCAGGACAGATACCTTTATGTGGGGGAGGGAAGCTTTCTTT
CARTDTFMWGREAFF
>TRBV6-5|.|TRBJ2-5|once
TGTGCCAGCAGTCGAACGTCGACAGGACAAGAGACCCAGTACTTC
CASSRTSTGQETQYF
>TRBV19|.|TRBJ2-3|.
TGTGCCAGTAATAGCATCGACAGGACAGATACGCAGTATTTT
CASNSIDRTDTQYF
>TRBV4-3|.|TRBJ1-1|.
TGCGCCAGCAGCCAAGATTGGAGAAGTGAAGCTTTCTTT
CASSQDWRSEAFF
>TRBV7-9|TRBD2|TRBJ2-1|.
TGTGCCAGCAGCTCCCGACTAGCGGGGGGGCTCGAACTAAACAATGAGCAGTTCTTC
CASSSRLAGGLELNNEQFF
>TRBV7-9|.|TRBJ1-1|.
TGTGCCAGCAGCTTAGATGGGGCCGCCACTGAAGCTTTCTTT
CASSLDGAATEAFF
>TRBV7-3|.|TRBJ2-1|.
TGTGCCAGCAGCTTTGGAGGTGGTGAGCAGTTCTTC
CASSFGGGEQFF
>TRBV7-9|.|TRBJ2-7|few
TGTGCCAGCCAACCCCGGGGGACCTCCTACGAGCAGTACTTC
CASQPRGTSYEQYF
>TRBV4-2|TRBD2|TRBJ2-3|.
TGTGCCAGCAGCCAATCGCCTAGCGGGGGGTTAGCAGATACGCAGTATTTT
CASSQSPSGGLADTQYF
>TRBV7-9|.|TRBJ1-1|.
TGTGCCAGCAGCTTATCAGGGAACACTGAAGCTTTCTTT
CASSLSGNTEAFF
>TRBV13|.|TRBJ2-7|.
TGTGCCAGCAGCCCCGGTTTGATTTCCTACGAGCAGTACTTC
CASSPGLISYEQYF
>TRBV19|TRBD2|TRBJ2-5|.
TGTGCCAGTAGTATTCGGGGGGTCGAGACCCAGTACTTC
CASSIRGVETQYF
>TRBV4-3|TRBD1|TRBJ1-1|.
TGCGCCAGCAGCCAAAACAGGGGGCTCACTGAAGCTTTCTTT
CASSQNRGLTEAFF
>TRBV24-1|.|TRBJ1-1|.
TGTGCCACCAGTGATTTTCACAGGATGAACACTGAAGCTTTCTTT
CATSDFHRMNTEAFF
>TRBV9|TRBD2|TRBJ2-1|.
TGTGCCAGCAGCGTAGTAAGCGGGGGCGAGCAGTTCTTC
CASSVVSGGEQFF
>TRBV4-3|TRBD2|TRBJ2-7|few
TGCGCCAGCGCACCGGGGGGGGCGGGCCACGAGCAGTACTTC
CASAPGGAGHEQYF
>TRBV7-2|TRBD1|TRBJ1-1|.
TGTGCCAGCAGCCTATCCCCACCCGGGACAGTTAACACTGAAGCTTTCTTT
CASSLSPPGTVNTEAFF
>TRBV7-9|.|TRBJ1-4|once
TGTGCCAGCAGCCGGCGGGACGGGGTTAGGTTGGCTAATGAAAAACTGTTTTTT
CASSRRDGVRLANEKLFF
>TRBV18|.|TRBJ1-1|few
TGTGCCAGCTCACCGTGGAACCAGGGTAACACTGAAGCTTTCTTT
CASSPWNQGNTEAFF
>TRBV7-2|TRBD1|TRBJ1-1|.
TGTGCCAGCAGCTCGGAGGGGGCGGTTTACACTGAAGCTTTCTTT
CASSSEGAVYTEAFF
>TRBV7-9|.|TRBJ1-4|.
TGTGCCAGCAGCTTAGAACAGGGTTGGGAAAAACTGTTTTTT
CASSLEQGWEKLFF
>TRBV5-4|.|TRBJ2-2|.
TGTGCCAGCAGCCTCCTGGAACAGGCTGACACCGGGGAGCTGTTTTTT
CASSLLEQADTGELFF
>TRBV19|TRBD1|TRBJ1-2|.
TGTGCCAGTAGTCACTCAGGGGGCGATGGCAACACCTTC
CASSHSGGDGNTF
>TRBV6-5|.|TRBJ1-3|.
TGTGCCAGCAGTTCCCTTCGTAGGGGTTCTGGAAACACCATATATTTT
CASSSLRRGSGNTIYF
>TRBV5-8|.|TRBJ2-3|.
TGTGCCAGCAGCTTGGCGGGGGTGGGCACAGATACGCAGTATTTT
CASSLAGVGTDTQYF
>TRBV7-2|TRBD2|TRBJ2-5|.
TGTGCCAGCAGCTTGGGGGGGAGGAGGACGGAGACCCAGTACTTC
CASSLGGRRTETQYF
>TRBV19|.|TRBJ1-2|.
TGTGCCAGTAGTACACAGGGTCCAGGCTATGGCTACACCTTC
CASSTQGPGYGYTF
>TRBV19|TRBD1|TRBJ2-3|.
TGTGCCAGTGCGGACAGGGGGCCGAGTTCTACGCAGTATTTT
CASADRGPSSTQYF
>TRBV3-1/TRBV3-2|TRBD2|TRBJ2-1|.
TGTGCCAGCAGCCCAACTAGCGGGGGAAGCTTCTTC
CASSPTSGGSFF
>TRBV7-9|TRBD1|TRBJ1-2|.
TGTGCCAGCAGCTTAGCGAGGGGGCAGGGGGAGCTTGGCTATGGCTACACCTTC
CASSLARGQGELGYGYTF
>TRBV4-1|TRBD1|TRBJ2-2|.
TGCGCCAGCAGCCACGGGACAGTATATACCGGGGAGCTGTTTTTT
CASSHGTVYTGELFF
>TRBV18|.|TRBJ2-2|.
TGTGCCAGCTCACCAGGGGCCAACACCGGGGAGCTGTTTTTT
CASSPGANTGELFF
>TRBV19|TRBD1|TRBJ1-1|.
TGTGCCAGTACCTACCAGGGGGGGAACACTGAAGCTTTCTTT
CASTYQGGNTEAFF
>TRBV24-1|TRBD2|TRBJ2-3|once
TGTGCCACCAGTGATGCTAGCGGGGGGCATACAGATACGCAGTATTTT
CATSDASGGHTDTQYF
>TRBV18|TRBD1|TRBJ2-3|.
TGTGCCAGCTCGCAGTTGCCGGGACAGAGCACAGATACGCAGTATTTT
CASSQLPGQSTDTQYF
>TRBV3-1/TRBV3-2|TRBD1|TRBJ1-2|.
TGTGCCAGCAGCGACAGGGGGGGACTCTCAGCTAACTATGGCTACACCTTC
CASSDRGGLSANYGYTF
>TRBV19|TRBD1|TRBJ2-6|medium-sized
TGTGCCAGTAGCGCACAGGGGGCCGGCGGTGGGGCCAACGTCCTGACTTTC
CASSAQGAGGGANVLTF